Each of the 23 T cell receptor beta chains below was sequenced from the same sample in a study of blood T cell repertoires in COVID-19. Produced via immunoSEQ multiplex PCR; TCRdb's table is partial and in-frame only. Of more than 250,000 clones detected, roughly 85% appear once; the ten largest clones hold 5%. The sequencing input was PBMCs or T cells enriched from blood (not recorded which). The source is a man aged 40-55 years who had been exposed to COVID-19.

This chain links TRBV7-8 with TRBJ2-1; 8 nucleotides align to TRBD2. Germline loops: CDR1 SGHVS, CDR2 FQNEAQ. With 4 bases clipped from V and 8 bases from J, the junction kept 7 bases outside the gene matches. This CDR3 has 14 amino acids. CDR3 DNA: TGTGCCAGCAGCTGGGCGGGAGGCGCGGATGAGCAGTTCTTC. Translated: CASSWAGGADEQFF.

V gene TRBV6-5 combines with J gene TRBJ1-1, with TRBD1 matching over 7 bases. The V gene end was trimmed by 5 bases and the J gene end by 11 bases; junction bases not matched to a gene: 14. Germline values: CDR1 MNHEY, CDR2 SVGAGI. The CDR3 covers 14 residues. The CDR3 sequence: CASSPRDSGSWAFF. The CDR3 DNA is TGTGCCAGCAGTCCAAGGGACAGCGGGTCTTGGGCTTTCTTT.

The rearrangement uses TRBV12-5 and TRBJ1-1; 10 positions agree with TRBD1. CDR1 and CDR2 from the germline V gene are LGHNT and FRNRAP. This CDR3 comprises 14 residues. J lost 1 base, V lost 5 bases, and 1 base had no gene match. The CDR3 bases are TGTGCTAGTGGTAGGGACAGGGGGAACACTGAAGCTTTCTTT. Amino acids: CASGRDRGNTEAFF.

The chain carries TRBV6-5 and TRBJ2-5; a possible D gene is TRBD2 (6 bases). Trimming took off 7 bases at V and 5 bases at J, with 20 bases between the two ends. The germline gives CDR1 MNHEY, CDR2 SVGAGI. The CDR3 is 15 residues long. Here the CDR3 reads CASIRTMRSPETQYF. The CDR3, as DNA: TGTGCCAGCATTAGGACTATGCGATCCCCCGAGACCCAGTACTTC.

The rearrangement links TRBV27 to TRBJ2-1, with unresolved D. The V gene's germline CDR1 is MNHEY and CDR2 SMNVEV (reference sequence). V gave up 0 bases and J gave up 10 bases, with 10 bases separating them. The CDR3 is made up of 13 amino acids. In nucleotides, the CDR3 is TGTGCCAGCAGTTTATCCCCTCGTCGGGAGCAGTTCTTC. Translated: CASSLSPRREQFF.

This sequence joins TRBV7-9 and TRBJ1-5; 7 bases fit TRBD1. This CDR3 is 15 amino acids long. Trimming removed 3 bases from V and 0 bases from J; junction bases left unmatched: 2. The germline CDR1 and CDR2 sequences are SEHNR and FQNEAQ (reference sequence). CDR3 bases: TGTGCCAGCAGCTTGACAGGGAGTAGCAATCAGCCCCAGCATTTT. Translation: CASSLTGSSNQPQHF.

This clone was counted between two and nine times. The chain has TRBV10-3 and TRBJ1-1, with D possibly matching TRBD1 (5 bases). The CDR3 totals 14 residues. V was shortened by 8 bases and J by 0 bases, with 13 bases between the two germline ends. CDR1 and CDR2 (germline): ENHRY, SYGVKD. This CDR3 reads CAIARVGMNTEAFF. In nucleotides, the CDR3 is TGTGCCATCGCCAGGGTCGGCATGAACACTGAAGCTTTCTTT.

This chain connects TRBV10-3 to TRBJ2-4; 14 positions agree with TRBD2. The CDR3 runs 16 residues. Losses at the gene ends were 5 bases for V and 8 bases for J; bases not matched to a gene: 8. Per germline, CDR1 ENHRY and CDR2 SYGVKD. The CDR3 loop reads CAISRLAGGPLDIQYF. The CDR3 DNA reads as TGTGCCATCAGTAGACTAGCGGGAGGGCCTTTGGACATTCAGTACTTC.

The chain combines TRBV7-8 with TRBJ2-6; a possible D gene is TRBD2 (5 bases). The V end lost 4 bases, the J end lost 17 bases, and 15 bases lay between the germline ends. Germline CDR1 is SGHVS and CDR2 is FQNEAQ. The CDR3 is 12 amino acids. The CDR3 loop reads CASSSVGIEMTF. The CDR3 nucleotides are TGTGCCAGCAGCTCAGTCGGGATCGAGATGACTTTC.

This sequence joins TRBV30 and TRBJ1-1; D perhaps matches TRBD1 (5 bases). V was shortened by 2 bases and J by 10 bases, with 14 bases between the two germline ends. Germline CDR1 and CDR2: GTSNPN and SVGIG (reference sequence). This CDR3 has 12 amino acids. CDR3 in amino acids: CAWSRGGFGAFF. CDR3 DNA: TGTGCCTGGAGTCGGGGGGGATTTGGAGCTTTCTTT.

CDR3 DNA: TGTGCCAGCAGCCAATCAGGGGTGAGCAATCAGCCCCAGCATTTT. This sequence encodes CASSQSGVSNQPQHF. The chain recombines TRBV5-6 with TRBJ1-5; weak D call: TRBD1 (6 bases). The CDR3 is 15 amino acids. In germline, CDR1 is SGHDT, CDR2 YYEEEE. Trimming stripped 4 bases from V and 1 base from J, with 12 bases between.

The chain combines TRBV25-1 with TRBJ2-6; no definite D call. CDR3 size: 13 residues. V lost 9 bases to trimming and J lost 0 bases, with 6 bases between them. The V gene's germline CDR1 is MGHDK and CDR2 SYGVNS. CDR3 in DNA: TGTGCCAGTGAGAGCTCTGGGGCCAACGTCCTGACTTTC. As protein: CASESSGANVLTF.

This clone was detected only once. The chain uses TRBV19 and TRBJ2-7; a weak D match, TRBD2 (6 bases). Deletions cut 3 bases from V and 2 bases from J, with 20 bases between. This CDR3 has 17 residues. Germline assignment: CDR1 LNHDA and CDR2 SQIVND (reference sequence). The CDR3 spells CASSMRSGGKAAYEQYF. For the CDR3, the DNA is TGTGCCAGTAGTATGAGGTCTGGCGGGAAAGCTGCCTACGAGCAGTACTTC.

The chain recombines TRBV10-3 with TRBJ1-2; D perhaps matches TRBD1 (6 bases). Germline loops: CDR1 ENHRY, CDR2 SYGVKD. The CDR3 covers 12 residues. V was cut by 10 bases and J by 2 bases, with 11 bases left in between. CDR3 nucleotides: TGTGCCACACAGGGAGAGAACTATGGCTACACCTTC. Translated: CATQGENYGYTF.

This chain links TRBV24-1 with TRBJ1-2; 9 bases fit TRBD1. The ends lost 4 bases at V and 7 bases at J; junction bases unmatched: 6. The CDR3 spans 14 residues. From germline, CDR1 is KGHDR and CDR2 SFDVKD. The CDR3 DNA is TGTGCCACCAGTGACCCGACAGGGGGATTTGGCTACACCTTC. Translation: CATSDPTGGFGYTF.

This clone was observed at least ten times. The same CDR3 also results from other DNA sequences found in this sample. The chain carries TRBV4-1 and TRBJ2-7, with 9 nucleotides matching TRBD2. The CDR3 has 15 amino acids. From germline, CDR1 is MGHRA and CDR2 YSYEKL. V lost 0 bases, J lost 2 bases, and 2 bases stayed unmatched. The CDR3 nucleotides read TGCGCCAGCAGCCAAGAAGTAGCGGGAGCCTACGAGCAGTACTTC. It yields the protein CASSQEVAGAYEQYF.

The V and J genes are TRBV4-1 and TRBJ2-7; 15 bases are shared with TRBD2. This CDR3 contains 17 residues. Germline CDR1 MGHRA, CDR2 YSYEKL. Trimming at V came to 4 bases and at J to 4 bases, leaving 8 bases not matched to a gene. The CDR3 region is CASSLGLAGGPGYEQYF. The CDR3 nucleotides are TGCGCCAGCAGCCTCGGACTAGCGGGAGGGCCGGGGTACGAGCAGTACTTC.

V and J are TRBV21-1 and TRBJ1-5; the table assigns TRBD1, which was not confirmed against the DNA. TRBV21-1 is marked as a pseudogene. CDR3 size: 15 residues. In DNA form, the CDR3 reads TGTGCCAGCAGCAAATGGAGACAGGTTAAGGAGCCCCAGCATTTT. Protein sequence: CASSKWRQVKEPQHF.

The rearrangement uses TRBV5-1 and TRBJ2-2, with D maybe TRBD2 (5 bases). Per the germline V gene, CDR1 is SGHRS and CDR2 is YFSETQ. V lost 0 bases and J lost 6, with 6 bases in between. The CDR3 has 13 residues. In DNA, the CDR3 is TGCGCCAGCAGCTTGGAGGGAGCCGGGGAGCTGTTTTTT. Protein: CASSLEGAGELFF. Combining the CDR3 with reference TRBV5-1 and TRBJ2-2 gives the whole variable domain KAGVTQTPRYLIKTRGQQVTLSCSPISGHRSVSWYQQTPGQGLQFLFEYFSETQRNKGNFPGRFSGRQFSNSRSEMNVSTLELGDSALYLCASSLEGAGELFFGEGSRLTVL.

The sample holds one count of this clone. Written as DNA, the CDR3 is TGTGCCAGCACCCGGGACAGGGAGACCGGGGAGCTGTTTTTT. It translates to CASTRDRETGELFF. This rearrangement joins TRBV6-5 to TRBJ2-2; 9 nucleotides agree with TRBD1. The CDR3 runs 14 residues. V trimming: 7 bases; J trimming: 5 bases; junction bases outside the gene matches: 5. The germline V gene encodes CDR1 MNHEY and CDR2 SVGAGI.

The chain has TRBV10-2 and TRBJ2-3; tentatively, D is TRBD1 (6 bases). Trimming cost V 9 bases and J 1 base, with 14 bases left between them. The CDR3 length is 14 residues. Germline CDR1 is WSHSY and CDR2 is SAAADI. The CDR3 spells CASLRDIRTDTQYF. The CDR3 DNA is TGCGCCAGTCTCAGGGACATACGCACAGATACGCAGTATTTT.

V gene TRBV7-8 combines with J gene TRBJ2-2, with 9 bases matching TRBD2. Trimming at V came to 5 bases and at J to 6 bases, leaving 10 bases not matched to a gene. CDR3 length: 16 residues. Germline CDR1 SGHVS, CDR2 FQNEAQ. The CDR3 loop is CASSHLREREAGELFF. The CDR3 nucleotides are TGTGCCAGCAGCCACCTCAGGGAGCGGGAGGCCGGGGAGCTGTTTTTT.

This sequence joins TRBV20-1 and TRBJ2-7; TRBD1 is a possible D gene (5 bases). Trimming removed 3 bases from V and 4 bases from J, with 10 bases in between. The germline CDR1 and CDR2 sequences are DFQATT and SNEGSKA (reference sequence). The CDR3 sequence is 12 residues long. CDR3 nucleotide sequence: TGCAGTGCTAGTGAGGACACATACGAGCAGTACTTC. Residues: CSASEDTYEQYF.